A selection of T cell receptor beta chains follows, all from one sample in a study of CD8 T cells in ankylosing spondylitis. TCRdb recomputed calls from the 5' RACE reads with MiXCR, one row per CDR3 protein. The sample has about 170,000 distinct CDR3 sequences, approximately 16% seen once; the top ten hold roughly 7.7%. The sequenced sample was blood, either unsorted or a sorted T cell fraction (not recorded which). These receptors were taken from a male donor with ankylosing spondylitis or in good health (not recorded which). The CDR3 runs from the conserved cysteine through the conserved F or W. Each record gives: J gene, V gene, clone size, D gene, CDR3 protein, CDR3 DNA. The D gene is left open where the match is weak. A clone size is listed for some rows: how often the clone was seen (once, few, many), or a class if it is expanded.

j_gene: TRBJ2-5; v_gene: TRBV7-9; abundance: few; d_gene: -; CDR3aa: CASSLSRATQETQYF; CDR3nt: TGTGCCAGCAGCCTATCTAGGGCAACTCAAGAGACCCAGTACTTC
j_gene: TRBJ1-2; v_gene: TRBV5-1; abundance: few; d_gene: TRBD1; CDR3aa: CASSRAYQGADGYTF; CDR3nt: TGCGCCAGCAGCCGAGCTTACCAGGGGGCAGATGGCTACACCTTC
j_gene: TRBJ2-5; v_gene: TRBV6-2/TRBV6-3; abundance: -; d_gene: TRBD1; CDR3aa: CASSYAGQGGQETQYF; CDR3nt: TGTGCCAGCAGTTATGCCGGACAGGGGGGTCAAGAGACCCAGTACTTC
j_gene: TRBJ1-1; v_gene: TRBV28; abundance: many; d_gene: -; CDR3aa: CASSSFGQNTEAFF; CDR3nt: TGTGCCAGCAGTTCTTTCGGACAGAACACTGAAGCTTTCTTT
j_gene: TRBJ1-4; v_gene: TRBV28; abundance: few; d_gene: -; CDR3aa: CASSSPSNEKLFF; CDR3nt: TGTGCCAGCAGTTCGCCTAGTAATGAAAAACTGTTTTTT
j_gene: TRBJ2-7; v_gene: TRBV10-3; abundance: many; d_gene: -; CDR3aa: CAISDRVSSSYEQYF; CDR3nt: TGTGCCATCAGTGACCGGGTTTCGTCCTCCTACGAGCAGTACTTC
j_gene: TRBJ2-4; v_gene: TRBV6-6; abundance: few; d_gene: -; CDR3aa: CASSYATTSSSKNIQYF; CDR3nt: TGTGCCAGCAGTTACGCGACGACTAGTTCGTCCAAAAACATTCAGTACTTC
j_gene: TRBJ2-3; v_gene: TRBV20-1; abundance: many; d_gene: -; CDR3aa: CSARKGTDTQYF; CDR3nt: TGCAGTGCTAGGAAAGGCACAGATACGCAGTATTTT
j_gene: TRBJ2-2; v_gene: TRBV5-6; abundance: -; d_gene: -; CDR3aa: CASTLSGELFF; CDR3nt: TGTGCCAGCACTCTTTCCGGGGAGCTGTTTTTT
j_gene: TRBJ2-3; v_gene: TRBV28; abundance: -; d_gene: -; CDR3aa: CASSGLWGATSTDTQYF; CDR3nt: TGTGCCAGCAGTGGCCTTTGGGGGGCTACTAGCACAGATACGCAGTATTTT
j_gene: TRBJ2-1; v_gene: TRBV23-1; abundance: few; d_gene: -; CDR3aa: CASTCKGYNEQFF; CDR3nt: TGCGCCAGCACTTGCAAGGGCTACAATGAGCAGTTCTTC
j_gene: TRBJ2-7; v_gene: TRBV4-1; abundance: -; d_gene: TRBD2; CDR3aa: CASSPLAGLSHEQYF; CDR3nt: TGCGCCAGCAGCCCCCTAGCGGGACTTTCCCACGAGCAGTACTTC
j_gene: TRBJ2-3; v_gene: TRBV5-1; abundance: -; d_gene: TRBD2; CDR3aa: CATTSQSSGRKAQYF; CDR3nt: TGCGCCACCACTTCCCAGTCTAGCGGGAGGAAGGCGCAGTATTTT
j_gene: TRBJ2-1; v_gene: TRBV29-1; abundance: -; d_gene: TRBD2; CDR3aa: CSVEEGTSTGGEQFF; CDR3nt: TGCAGCGTTGAAGAAGGGACTAGCACCGGGGGTGAGCAGTTCTTC
j_gene: TRBJ2-1; v_gene: TRBV19; abundance: -; d_gene: -; CDR3aa: CATGVEQFF; CDR3nt: TGTGCCACGGGAGTTGAGCAGTTCTTC
j_gene: TRBJ2-2; v_gene: TRBV20-1; abundance: many; d_gene: -; CDR3aa: CSAGDSNTGELFF; CDR3nt: TGCAGTGCGGGCGATAGCAACACCGGGGAGCTGTTTTTT
j_gene: TRBJ2-5; v_gene: TRBV3-1; abundance: few; d_gene: -; CDR3aa: CASSQAKETQYF; CDR3nt: TGTGCCAGCAGCCAAGCAAAAGAGACCCAGTACTTC
j_gene: TRBJ2-3; v_gene: TRBV28; abundance: few; d_gene: TRBD2; CDR3aa: CASRGSGGTPQYF; CDR3nt: TGTGCCAGCAGAGGTAGCGGGGGGACTCCGCAGTATTTT
j_gene: TRBJ2-2; v_gene: TRBV7-4; abundance: few; d_gene: TRBD1; CDR3aa: CASSGKRTGDTGELFF; CDR3nt: TGTGCCAGCAGCGGCAAGCGGACAGGGGACACCGGGGAGCTGTTTTTT
j_gene: TRBJ1-2; v_gene: TRBV12-3/TRBV12-4; abundance: few; d_gene: -; CDR3aa: CASSLKGGVGGYTF; CDR3nt: TGTGCCAGCAGTTTGAAGGGGGGGGTAGGCGGCTACACCTTC
j_gene: TRBJ1-5; v_gene: TRBV28; abundance: many; d_gene: TRBD1; CDR3aa: CASRGQLNQPQHF; CDR3nt: TGTGCCAGCAGGGGACAGCTCAATCAGCCCCAGCATTTT
j_gene: TRBJ2-7; v_gene: TRBV21-1; abundance: -; d_gene: -; CDR3aa: CSRDRVTVYEQYF; CDR3nt: TGTTCAAGGGACAGGGTGACGGTCTACGAGCAGTACTTC
j_gene: TRBJ2-7; v_gene: TRBV2; abundance: many; d_gene: TRBD2; CDR3aa: CASSLAGVSYEQYF; CDR3nt: TGTGCCAGCAGCCTAGCGGGAGTATCCTACGAGCAGTACTTC
j_gene: TRBJ2-1; v_gene: TRBV20-1; abundance: many; d_gene: -; CDR3aa: CSATSPSSYNEQFF; CDR3nt: TGCAGTGCTACTAGCCCAAGCTCCTACAATGAGCAGTTCTTC
j_gene: TRBJ2-7; v_gene: TRBV10-3; abundance: many; d_gene: -; CDR3aa: CAITPGRLSYEQYF; CDR3nt: TGTGCCATTACGCCGGGACGGCTCTCCTACGAGCAGTACTTC
j_gene: TRBJ2-7; v_gene: TRBV28; abundance: -; d_gene: TRBD2; CDR3aa: CASSFLIGRESTRPYEQYF; CDR3nt: TGTGCCAGCAGTTTTTTAATCGGGCGGGAGTCAACCCGGCCCTACGAGCAGTACTTC
j_gene: TRBJ2-1; v_gene: TRBV10-2; abundance: few; d_gene: -; CDR3aa: CASSEPINNEQFF; CDR3nt: TGCGCCAGCAGTGAGCCCATAAACAATGAGCAGTTCTTC
j_gene: TRBJ2-1; v_gene: TRBV21-1; abundance: -; d_gene: -; CDR3aa: CASSKDGERQFF; CDR3nt: TGTGCCAGCAGCAAGGACGGAGAGAGGCAGTTCTTC
j_gene: TRBJ1-2; v_gene: TRBV15; abundance: -; d_gene: TRBD1; CDR3aa: CATSPRGSLNYGYTF; CDR3nt: TGTGCCACCAGCCCCAGGGGGTCCCTTAACTATGGCTACACCTTC
j_gene: TRBJ2-5; v_gene: TRBV20-1; abundance: many; d_gene: -; CDR3aa: CSASHGTEGETQYF; CDR3nt: TGCAGTGCTAGTCACGGGACTGAAGGGGAGACCCAGTACTTC
j_gene: TRBJ2-7; v_gene: TRBV2; abundance: few; d_gene: -; CDR3aa: CASTSSRSASF; CDR3nt: TGTGCCAGCACCTCTTCTAGGTCCGCGTCCTTC
j_gene: TRBJ2-1; v_gene: TRBV20-1; abundance: -; d_gene: TRBD2; CDR3aa: CSARGRQGDWNEQFF; CDR3nt: TGCAGTGCTCGCGGGAGGCAGGGCGACTGGAATGAGCAGTTCTTC
j_gene: TRBJ2-7; v_gene: TRBV29-1; abundance: -; d_gene: TRBD1; CDR3aa: CSVVDRSYEQYF; CDR3nt: TGCAGCGTAGTGGACAGGTCCTACGAGCAGTACTTC
j_gene: TRBJ2-4; v_gene: TRBV28; abundance: -; d_gene: TRBD2; CDR3aa: CVSTLSGVGKNIQYF; CDR3nt: TGTGTCAGCACCCTGAGCGGGGTGGGCAAAAACATTCAGTACTTC
j_gene: TRBJ1-2; v_gene: TRBV29-1; abundance: many; d_gene: -; CDR3aa: CSVEVGQKTGGYTF; CDR3nt: TGCAGCGTTGAAGTTGGACAAAAGACGGGGGGCTACACCTTC
j_gene: TRBJ2-7; v_gene: TRBV19; abundance: -; d_gene: TRBD2; CDR3aa: CASSITSAPGEQYF; CDR3nt: TGTGCCAGTAGTATCACTAGCGCCCCGGGCGAGCAGTACTTC
j_gene: TRBJ1-2; v_gene: TRBV29-1; abundance: -; d_gene: TRBD1; CDR3aa: CSVWDRGRVGYTF; CDR3nt: TGCAGCGTTTGGGACAGGGGAAGGGTCGGCTACACCTTC
j_gene: TRBJ2-3; v_gene: TRBV29-1; abundance: -; d_gene: -; CDR3aa: CSVEGVWDVSTDTQYF; CDR3nt: TGCAGCGTTGAAGGGGTGTGGGATGTCTCCACAGATACGCAGTATTTT
j_gene: TRBJ2-2; v_gene: TRBV6-1; abundance: -; d_gene: TRBD2; CDR3aa: CASSALAGVVTGELFF; CDR3nt: TGTGCCAGCAGCGCACTAGCGGGAGTCGTTACCGGGGAGCTGTTTTTT
j_gene: TRBJ1-5; v_gene: TRBV7-8; abundance: few; d_gene: TRBD1; CDR3aa: CASSPDRGGSQPQHF; CDR3nt: TGTGCCAGCAGCCCGGACAGGGGGGGTAGTCAGCCCCAGCATTTT
j_gene: TRBJ2-2; v_gene: TRBV9; abundance: -; d_gene: TRBD2; CDR3aa: CASSVGLAGGNTGELFF; CDR3nt: TGTGCCAGCAGCGTTGGGCTAGCGGGAGGTAACACCGGGGAGCTGTTTTTT
j_gene: TRBJ1-6; v_gene: TRBV6-1; abundance: -; d_gene: -; CDR3aa: CASIQSSYNSPLHF; CDR3nt: TGTGCCAGCATACAAAGCTCCTATAATTCACCCCTCCACTTT
j_gene: TRBJ1-1; v_gene: TRBV7-9; abundance: once; d_gene: -; CDR3aa: CASSLGREGREAFF; CDR3nt: TGTGCCAGCAGCTTAGGGCGGGAGGGCCGTGAAGCTTTCTTT
j_gene: TRBJ2-7; v_gene: TRBV9; abundance: many; d_gene: -; CDR3aa: CASSVGGIGTYEQYF; CDR3nt: TGTGCCAGCAGCGTAGGGGGTATCGGGACCTACGAGCAGTACTTC
j_gene: TRBJ2-1; v_gene: TRBV6-5; abundance: few; d_gene: -; CDR3aa: CASSYGGLSGYNEQFF; CDR3nt: TGTGCCAGCAGTTACGGGGGCCTTAGTGGGTACAATGAGCAGTTCTTC
j_gene: TRBJ2-1; v_gene: TRBV3-1; abundance: few; d_gene: TRBD1; CDR3aa: CASSSYVGQGDEQFF; CDR3nt: TGTGCCAGCAGCTCCTACGTCGGACAGGGTGATGAGCAGTTCTTC
j_gene: TRBJ1-5; v_gene: TRBV18; abundance: few; d_gene: -; CDR3aa: CASSLSGATNQPQHF; CDR3nt: TGTGCCAGCTCACTCTCCGGGGCTACCAATCAGCCCCAGCATTTT
j_gene: TRBJ2-1; v_gene: TRBV5-1; abundance: many; d_gene: -; CDR3aa: CASSLDGPGSEQFF; CDR3nt: TGCGCCAGCAGCTTGGATGGGCCAGGAAGTGAGCAGTTCTTC
j_gene: TRBJ1-5; v_gene: TRBV2; abundance: few; d_gene: TRBD1; CDR3aa: CASGQGIDSNQPQHF; CDR3nt: TGTGCCAGTGGACAGGGGATAGATAGTAATCAGCCCCAGCATTTT
j_gene: TRBJ1-4; v_gene: TRBV10-2; abundance: few; d_gene: -; CDR3aa: CASSEPLALREKLFF; CDR3nt: TGCGCCAGCAGTGAGCCCTTAGCTTTGCGAGAAAAACTGTTTTTT
j_gene: TRBJ2-1; v_gene: TRBV7-5; abundance: few; d_gene: -; CDR3aa: CISVPEAPGTSGNSYNEQFF; CDR3nt: -
j_gene: TRBJ1-2; v_gene: TRBV28; abundance: -; d_gene: -; CDR3aa: CASSSSGQGAHGYTF; CDR3nt: -
j_gene: TRBJ2-1; v_gene: TRBV5-1; abundance: many; d_gene: TRBD2; CDR3aa: CASSSGLAMDYNEQFF; CDR3nt: TGCGCCAGCAGCTCGGGACTAGCGATGGACTACAATGAGCAGTTCTTC
j_gene: TRBJ2-1; v_gene: TRBV15; abundance: few; d_gene: TRBD2; CDR3aa: CATSRTTTAGAGYNEQFF; CDR3nt: TGTGCCACCAGCAGAACCACAACAGCGGGAGCGGGCTACAATGAGCAGTTCTTC